This T cell receptor (beta chain) was sequenced during a study of spatial heterogeneity in lung cancer. Study-wide context: The donors comprised some 70 untreated early-stage non-small cell lung cancer patients.

As to time point: blood at routine non-recurrence follow-up after resection. No cells were sorted before sequencing. The whole RNA sequenced was extracted from tumor, nontumor lung or frozen PBMC. TCRdb itself ran the 5' RACE reads through MiXCR, one entry per CDR3 protein. In the table there are 30,000 to 35,000 distinct CDR3 sequences, under 11% of which are singletons. Germline V gene sequence: CDR1 MNHEY, CDR2 SVGEGT. The CDR3 sequence is 15 residues long. V lost 0 bases to trimming and J lost 4 bases, with 11 bases between them. Sequencing used PBMCs, obtained at follow-up. This chain uses TRBV6-2 or TRBV6-3 with TRBJ2-3; TRBD2 might be the D (5 bases). The TCR sequence derives from a female donor with early-stage non-small cell lung cancer. The CDR3 reads CASSYSNFGADTQYF. For the CDR3, the DNA is TGTGCCAGCAGTTACTCGAACTTCGGGGCAGATACGCAGTATTTT.